Given below is one T cell receptor beta chain in context. As yet, its antigen is unknown. The data were obtained in a study of long-term antiretroviral therapy in people with HIV. Findings of the study overall: Blood was collected between the mid-2000s and the late 2010s, possibly under older ART regimens. Repertoire dominance by clones expanded before ART was seen at all time points.

Runs used v3.0 of the immunoSEQ assay and were done at survey level. Libraries were prepared by immunoSEQ multiplex PCR; TCRdb keeps only in-frame clonotypes and omits some of them. The top ten hold 10% of the sample, which has fewer than 45,000 clones, approximately 85% seen once. DNA was extracted from about 1-10 million thawed cryopreserved PBMC. Germline-derived CDR1 and CDR2 are MNHEY and SVGAGI. The CDR3 is 14 amino acids. V shed 4 bases, J shed 4 bases, and the junction held 2 bases outside the gene matches. The material sequenced was unsorted PBMCs, taken 2.2 years after starting antiretroviral therapy. The chain has TRBV6-5 and TRBJ1-5; 9 bases map to TRBD1. This TCR derives from a man in his late teens or twenties with HIV. The CDR3 DNA is TGTGCCAGCAGTTCGGGACAGGGAAATCAGCCCCAGCATTTT. Encoded protein: CASSSGQGNQPQHF.